This record concerns one TCR beta chain sequence. This specimen comes from a study of early T cells in non-severe SARS-CoV-2 infection. TCRdb itself ran the 5' RACE reads through MiXCR, one entry per CDR3 protein. In the table there are about 83,000 distinct CDR3 sequences, around 13% of which are singletons. Germline V lookup: CDR1 SEHNR, CDR2 FQNEAQ (reference sequence). With 4 bases clipped from V and 2 bases from J, the junction kept 14 bases outside the gene matches. The CDR3 is 18 residues long. This sequence originates from an adult who was a healthcare worker with PCR-confirmed SARS-CoV-2 infection or an uninfected control (not recorded which). Sequencing was done on a sample of whole blood. The genes are TRBV7-9 and TRBJ1-1; 9 bases map to TRBD1. The CDR3, as DNA: TGTGCCAGCAGCTCAACGGACAGGGGTTTAGTTACAAACACTGAAGCTTTCTTT. It translates to CASSSTDRGLVTNTEAFF.